Following are 32 T cell receptor beta chains from one sample sequenced in a study of OX40 agonist ivuxolimab in advanced cancers. Clones were sequenced by immunoSEQ multiplex PCR, and TCRdb holds only the in-frame ones, with some missing. The data contain about 31,000 clones, 85% to 95% of them seen just once; the ten biggest clones take up more than 20%. Source: CD4+ or CD8+ T cells sorted from blood, taken in a trial of the OX40 agonist ivuxolimab. These receptors were taken from an adult with an advanced solid tumor such as melanoma, head and neck, liver or kidney cancer.

This chain connects TRBV14 to TRBJ2-7; 11 bases align to TRBD1. V lost 4 bases, J lost 3 bases, and 5 bases stayed unmatched. CDR1 and CDR2 (germline): SGHDN, FVKESK. This CDR3 has 15 amino acids. The CDR3 DNA is TGTGCCAGCAGCCTCACCGGGACAGGGGGCTACGAGCAGTACTTC. Protein sequence: CASSLTGTGGYEQYF.

There are a few counts of this clone. The chain links TRBV7-9 to TRBJ2-7; D is undetermined. Looked up from germline, CDR1 is SEHNR and CDR2 is FQNEAQ (reference sequence). V lost 5 bases to trimming and J lost 0 bases, with 14 bases between them. CDR3 length: 15 residues. The DNA of the CDR3 is TGTGCCAGCAGCACAACAGCTTCCCTCTCCTACGAGCAGTACTTC. It is translated as CASSTTASLSYEQYF.

V and J are TRBV27 and TRBJ1-2; unclear D gene. V gave up 9 bases and J gave up 3 bases, with 14 bases separating them. CDR1 is MNHEY, CDR2 SMNVEV, per germline (reference sequence). CDR3 length: 13 amino acids. CDR3: CASSLGVYYGYTF. The CDR3 nucleotides read TGTGCCAGTAGTCTCGGGGTTTACTATGGCTACACCTTC.

This clone was seen a single time. The chain links TRBV6-6 to TRBJ2-7, with D tentatively TRBD1 or TRBD2 (5 bases each). The CDR3 has 12 residues. The germline CDR1 and CDR2 sequences are MNHNY and SVGAGI (reference sequence). Trimming took off 6 bases at V and 3 bases at J, with 9 bases between the two ends. CDR3 region: CASRFGGYEQYF. The CDR3 coding sequence is TGTGCCAGCAGATTTGGGGGCTACGAGCAGTACTTC.

This rearrangement joins TRBV5-5 to TRBJ1-5, with a weak D call TRBD1 (5 bases). V was trimmed by 1 base and J by 5 bases, leaving 22 bases between them. The CDR3 sequence is 18 residues long. The V gene's germline CDR1 is SGHKS and CDR2 YYEKEE (reference sequence). As DNA, the CDR3 is TGTGCCAGCAGCTTGAACGTTATCGTGGGGGTGGTGGATCAGCCCCAGCATTTT. This codes for CASSLNVIVGVVDQPQHF. Full variable domain (remainder filled in from reference TRBV5-5 and TRBJ1-5): DAGVTQSPTHLIKTRGQQVTLRCSPISGHKSVSWYQQVLGQGPQFIFQYYEKEERGRGNFPDRFSARQFPNYSSELNVNALLLGDSALYLCASSLNVIVGVVDQPQHFGDGTRLSIL.

The rearrangement links TRBV2 to TRBJ2-3; TRBD2 agrees at 7 bases. The V and J ends lost 4 bases and 0 bases, in that order; junction bases with no gene match: 10. This CDR3 is 17 amino acids long. From germline, CDR1 is SNHLY and CDR2 FYNNEI. The CDR3 region has the DNA TGTGCCAGCAGTGTCCGGGAGGAGGATACTAGCACAGATACGCAGTATTTT. It translates to CASSVREEDTSTDTQYF.

In DNA, the CDR3 is TGCGCCAGCAGCCAAGTGGCGGACAGGGGAATCATTGAGCAGTTCTTC. Translation: CASSQVADRGIIEQFF. The V and J genes are TRBV4-3 and TRBJ2-1; 9 bases line up with TRBD1. The CDR3 runs 16 residues. From germline, CDR1 is LGHNA and CDR2 YSLEER. J gave up 9 bases and V 1 base, and 10 bases lay outside the gene matches.

The rearrangement links TRBV7-6 to TRBJ2-7; D call uncertain. The V gene lost 1 base and the J gene lost 0 bases, with 7 bases spanning the gap. In germline, CDR1 is SGHVS, CDR2 FNYEAQ. The CDR3 covers 14 residues. This CDR3 is CASSLGQDSYEQYF. The CDR3 DNA sequence: TGTGCCAGCAGCTTAGGCCAGGACTCCTACGAGCAGTACTTC.

The genes are TRBV27 and TRBJ2-3; D remains ambiguous. This CDR3 has 14 residues. V dropped 3 bases and J dropped 1 base, with 8 bases sitting between them. The germline V gene has CDR1 MNHEY and CDR2 SMNVEV (reference sequence). Here the CDR3 DNA reads TGTGCCAGCAGTTTCGATCCGGGCACAGATACGCAGTATTTT. Its translation: CASSFDPGTDTQYF.

V gene TRBV5-4 combines with J gene TRBJ2-5; 11 nucleotides match TRBD1. This CDR3 is 16 amino acids long. Trimming cost V 4 bases and J 2 bases; bases outside gene matches: 7. Germline V gene data show CDR1 as SGHNT and CDR2 as YYREEE (reference sequence). The CDR3 nucleotides read TGTGCCAGCAGCCCGGGGGGGACAGGGGGGCAAGAGACCCAGTACTTC. This gives the protein CASSPGGTGGQETQYF.

This rearrangement joins TRBV7-3 to TRBJ2-3, with TRBD2 identical over 10 bases. J lost 5 bases, V lost 6 bases, and 11 bases had no gene match. Germline CDR1 reads SGHTA; CDR2 reads FQGTGA. The CDR3 is made up of 16 amino acids. The CDR3 region has the DNA TGTGCCAGCAGTCCCACAGCGGGGGGGAGGAGAGATACGCAGTATTTT. Encoded protein: CASSPTAGGRRDTQYF.

The V and J genes are TRBV6-1 and TRBJ2-4; 8 nucleotides align to TRBD1. The V segment lost 2 bases and the J segment 2 bases; nucleotides outside the gene matches: 11. Germline V gene sequence: CDR1 MNHNS, CDR2 SASEGT. The CDR3 has 18 amino acids. The CDR3: CASSERYRTGKTKNIQYF. CDR3 in DNA: TGTGCCAGCAGTGAAAGGTATAGGACAGGGAAGACCAAAAACATTCAGTACTTC.

The chain combines TRBV18 with TRBJ2-3, with D perhaps TRBD1 or TRBD2 (5 bases each). V was pared by 4 bases and J by 2 bases, with 25 bases between. The CDR3 sequence is 19 residues long. Germline V CDR1 and CDR2: KGHSH, LQKENI. The CDR3 DNA sequence: TGTGCCAGCTCACACCAGGTATTACGGGGCGGTCAGGCCACAGATACGCAGTATTTT. It translates to CASSHQVLRGGQATDTQYF.

This clone has a single count. This chain joins TRBV9 and TRBJ2-1, with unresolved D. V was shortened by 3 bases and J by 4 bases, with 14 bases between the two germline ends. CDR3 length: 15 amino acids. The V gene's germline CDR1 is SGDLS and CDR2 YYNGEE. CDR3 DNA sequence: TGTGCCAGCAGCGCTCAAGGAAACACTTACAATGAGCAGTTCTTC. Its translation is CASSAQGNTYNEQFF. Supplemented by reference TRBV9 and TRBJ2-1, the full variable domain reads DSGVTQTPKHLITATGQRVTLRCSPRSGDLSVYWYQQSLDQGLQFLIQYYNGEERAKGNILERFSAQQFPDLHSELNLSSLELGDSALYFCASSAQGNTYNEQFFGPGTRLTVL.

This chain uses TRBV4-1 with TRBJ2-7, with 9 positions matching TRBD2. Germline values: CDR1 MGHRA, CDR2 YSYEKL. The CDR3 covers 15 residues. The V segment lost 4 bases and the J segment 1 base; nucleotides outside the gene matches: 5. In DNA form, the CDR3 reads TGCGCCAGCAGCCTCACGACTAGCGGATCCTACGAGCAGTACTTC. It yields the protein CASSLTTSGSYEQYF.

The chain carries TRBV19 and TRBJ1-3; D call uncertain. Germline V CDR1 and CDR2: LNHDA, SQIVND (reference sequence). Trimming pared 9 bases from V and 6 bases from J, leaving 3 bases between. The CDR3 extends over 9 amino acids. The CDR3, as DNA: TGTGCCAGGCTAAACACCATATATTTT. Amino acid sequence: CARLNTIYF.

J is TRBJ2-1 and V is TRBV11-2; unclear D gene. The V gene's germline CDR1 is SGHAT and CDR2 FQNNGV. The CDR3 spans 12 residues. V was pared by 5 bases and J by 8 bases, with 10 bases between. For the CDR3, the DNA is TGTGCCAGCAGCCCTCCCTTCCATGAGCAGTTCTTC. Residues: CASSPPFHEQFF.

The chain joins TRBV29-1 to TRBJ1-5, with 7 bases aligning to TRBD1. V shed 7 bases, J shed 2 bases, and the junction held 8 bases outside the gene matches. Germline lookup yields CDR1 SQVTM and CDR2 ANQGSEA. The CDR3 is made up of 14 amino acids. The CDR3 spells CSALTGIGNQPQHF. The CDR3 DNA reads TGCAGCGCCCTGACAGGGATCGGCAATCAGCCCCAGCATTTT. Full variable domain (outside the CDR3, taken from reference TRBV29-1 and TRBJ1-5): SAVISQKPSRDICQRGTSLTIQCQVDSQVTMMFWYRQQPGQSLTLIATANQGSEATYESGFVIDKFPISRPNLTFSTLTVSNMSPEDSSIYLCSALTGIGNQPQHFGDGTRLSIL.

The CDR3 nucleotides are TGTGCCAGCAGGGACGACACCGGGGAGCTGTTTTTT. Protein: CASRDDTGELFF. The V gene is TRBV27, the J gene TRBJ2-2; D call uncertain. V was clipped by 6 bases and J by 3 bases, with 5 bases between them. Germline V gives CDR1 MNHEY, CDR2 SMNVEV (reference sequence). CDR3 length: 12 amino acids.

The chain couples TRBV7-9 to TRBJ1-2, with 9 bases fitting TRBD1. Trimming removed 7 bases from V and 7 bases from J; junction bases left unmatched: 7. The CDR3 loop spans 13 amino acids. Germline CDR1 reads SEHNR; CDR2 reads FQNEAQ (reference sequence). Written as DNA, the CDR3 is TGTGCCAGCACCGTACAGGGGGCGCTTGGCTACACCTTC. It codes for CASTVQGALGYTF.

Only a few counts were recorded for this clone. The J gene is TRBJ2-1, the V gene TRBV15; the D is unclear. CDR1 is LNHNV and CDR2 is YYDKDF in the germline V gene (reference sequence). V shed 1 base and J shed 5 bases, with 9 bases lying between them. The CDR3 is 14 amino acids. The CDR3 region is CATSRGLPNNEQFF. The DNA for the CDR3 is TGTGCCACCAGCAGAGGACTGCCTAACAATGAGCAGTTCTTC.

The chain is built from TRBV4-1 and TRBJ2-7; the match to TRBD2 covers 8 bases. Germline V gene lookup returns CDR1 MGHRA and CDR2 YSYEKL. The CDR3 sequence is 15 residues long. The V gene end was trimmed by 4 bases and the J gene end by 2 bases; junction bases not matched to a gene: 7. The CDR3 sequence is CASSPAGGGPYEQYF. In nucleotides, the CDR3 is TGCGCCAGCAGCCCCGCCGGGGGGGGTCCCTACGAGCAGTACTTC.

The chain uses TRBV29-1 and TRBJ1-1; D remains ambiguous. Trimming pared 7 bases from V and 1 base from J, leaving 4 bases between. The CDR3 loop spans 10 amino acids. Germline V gene lookup returns CDR1 SQVTM and CDR2 ANQGSEA. CDR3 sequence: CSAKNTEAFF. The CDR3, as DNA: TGCAGCGCCAAGAACACTGAAGCTTTCTTT.

This rearrangement joins TRBV30 to TRBJ1-1; D is undetermined. Germline CDR1 GTSNPN, CDR2 SVGIG (reference sequence). The ends were cut back, 2 bases at V and 2 bases at J, with 9 bases in the middle. CDR3 length equals 13 residues. The CDR3 bases are TGTGCCTGGAGTCCCCCAGCCAACACTGAAGCTTTCTTT. Its translation is CAWSPPANTEAFF. The whole variable domain, remainder taken from reference TRBV30 and TRBJ1-1, is SQTIHQWPATLVQPVGSPLSLECTVEGTSNPNLYWYRQAAGRGLQLLFYSVGIGQISSEVPQNLSASRPQDRQFILSSKKLLLSDSGFYLCAWSPPANTEAFFGQGTRLTVV.

V is TRBV7-9 and J is TRBJ2-7; 12 bases align to TRBD2. V was clipped by 1 base and J by 2 bases; unmatched bases: 6. Germline loops: CDR1 SEHNR, CDR2 FQNEAQ (reference sequence). CDR3 size: 17 residues. CDR3 loop: CASSLDRTSGDTYEQYF. CDR3 nucleotide sequence: TGTGCCAGCAGCTTAGACCGGACTAGCGGGGACACCTACGAGCAGTACTTC.

This clone ranks as medium-sized. V is TRBV9 and J is TRBJ1-2, with 9 bases matching TRBD1. CDR1 and CDR2 from the germline V gene are SGDLS and YYNGEE. The CDR3 runs to 15 residues. V shed 3 bases, J shed 2 bases, and the junction held 5 bases outside the gene matches. The CDR3 spells CASSDTGTGNYGYTF. For the CDR3, the DNA is TGTGCCAGCAGCGATACCGGGACAGGGAACTATGGCTACACCTTC.

This chain joins TRBV7-9 and TRBJ1-4; D not certain. V gave up 5 bases and J gave up 1 base, with 8 bases separating them. This CDR3 spans 14 amino acids. From germline, CDR1 is SEHNR and CDR2 FQNEAQ (reference sequence). CDR3 residues: CASSHTETNEKLFF. CDR3 coding DNA: TGTGCCAGCAGCCACACAGAAACTAATGAAAAACTGTTTTTT.

This sequence joins TRBV19 and TRBJ2-7; tentatively, D is TRBD1 (6 bases). V gave up 10 bases and J gave up 0 bases, with 19 bases separating them. CDR1 is LNHDA, CDR2 SQIVND, per germline (reference sequence). The CDR3 has 15 amino acids. The CDR3 nucleotides read TGTGCCACCCAAGGAAGACAGGCTTACTCCTACGAGCAGTACTTC. The encoded protein is CATQGRQAYSYEQYF.

The genes are TRBV30 and TRBJ2-6; TRBD1 aligns across 8 bases. Germline V gene sequence: CDR1 GTSNPN, CDR2 SVGIG (reference sequence). CDR3 length equals 14 residues. The V segment lost 5 bases and the J segment 2 bases; nucleotides outside the gene matches: 2. The CDR3 is CAWAQGAGANVLTF. DNA of the CDR3: TGTGCCTGGGCACAGGGGGCTGGGGCCAACGTCCTGACTTTC.

This rearrangement joins TRBV19 to TRBJ2-5, with D unresolved. Germline V lookup: CDR1 LNHDA, CDR2 SQIVND (reference sequence). The V end was cut by 3 bases, the J end by 4 bases, with 9 bases between. The CDR3 totals 13 residues. CDR3 nucleotide sequence: TGTGCCAGTAGTATTACGACCGCAGAGACCCAGTACTTC. Translating gives CASSITTAETQYF. Looking up the rest from reference TRBV19 and TRBJ2-5 gives the full variable domain: DGGITQSPKYLFRKEGQNVTLSCEQNLNHDAMYWYRQDPGQGLRLIYYSQIVNDFQKGDIAEGYSVSREKKESFPLTVTSAQKNPTAFYLCASSITTAETQYFGPGTRLLVL.

The chain's CDR3 is CASGGHGASGNTIYF. The CDR3 bases are TGTGCCAGCGGCGGGCACGGGGCCTCTGGAAACACCATATATTTT. This rearrangement joins TRBV12-1 to TRBJ1-3. TRBV12-1 is tagged as a pseudogene. The CDR3 is 15 amino acids.

The chain combines TRBV5-1 with TRBJ1-2; unclear D gene. The CDR3 contains 14 residues. Germline V gene sequence: CDR1 SGHRS, CDR2 YFSETQ. V gave up 0 bases and J gave up 7 bases, with 13 bases separating them. The CDR3 loop reads CASSLGDYTGGYTF. The CDR3 DNA reads as TGCGCCAGCAGCTTGGGTGACTATACGGGTGGCTACACCTTC.